This TCR beta chain was sequenced in a study of regulatory T cells in long-lasting Graves disease. Combining iRepertoire HTBI primers with Arm-PCR of CDR3 regions, the authors built TCR beta libraries. TCRdb called the multiplex PCR reads again in MiXCR, with one record for every CDR3 protein. Seen here are 350,000 to 450,000 distinct CDR3 sequences, over 12% observed once, and the top ten hold approximately 7.8%. Time point: newly diagnosed GD, antithyroid drugs for less than 3 months. RNA from PBMCs was the source of the TCR library. American Thyroid Association guidelines served as the basis for diagnosing Graves' disease. The patients were enrolled through endocrinology in Xi'an, China. Germline loops: CDR1 MNHNS, CDR2 SASEGT. The trim removed 5 bases at V and 6 bases at J, leaving 5 bases unmatched. The CDR3 is 15 amino acids. The same sample was also used in a study of T cells in Graves' hyperthyroidism and ophthalmopathy. That paper adds: The HTBI primer set drove a first-round RT-PCR of the TCR CDR3.

This rearrangement joins TRBV6-1 to TRBJ2-1; 12 nucleotides match TRBD2. The input for sequencing was peripheral blood mononuclear cells (PBMCs), taken at new diagnosis, from a patient treated with antithyroid drugs. The clonotype comes from a woman in her thirties or forties with Graves disease. The chain's CDR3 is CASSIGLAGSNEQFF. CDR3 DNA: TGTGCCAGCAGTATCGGACTAGCGGGAAGCAATGAGCAGTTCTTC.